The rows below give T cell receptor beta chains drawn from one sample of a study of T cell responses to AZD1222 COVID-19 vaccine. The assay was immunoSEQ multiplex PCR, and TCRdb's table has in-frame clones only and misses some. Of more than 20,000 clones in the sample, around nine tenths were seen once. The source was peripheral blood, collected 28 days after the second AZD1222 dose. The source is an adult who received the AZD1222 COVID-19 vaccine. Each CDR3 is given with its conserved first and last residue. Fields, in order: J gene, D gene, V gene, clone size, CDR3 DNA, CDR3 protein. The D gene is left open where the match is weak. Where a row states a size, it is once, few, many or the class of an expanded clone; other rows omit it.

>TRBJ2-3|.|TRBV5-4|once
TGTGCCAGCAGCTTGGGGCAGGCGGCAGATACGCAGTATTTT
CASSLGQAADTQYF
>TRBJ2-7|.|TRBV3-1/TRBV3-2|.
TGTGCCAGCAGCCAAGGTCATCCTCGTAACGAGCAGTACTTC
CASSQGHPRNEQYF
>TRBJ2-2|TRBD1|TRBV9|.
TGTGCCAGCAGCGTAGGGGGACAGGGGGCGCGCGGCACCGGGGAGCTGTTTTTT
CASSVGGQGARGTGELFF
>TRBJ1-4|.|TRBV29-1|.
TGCAGCACGAAAACAGCAACTAATGAAAAACTGTTTTTT
CSTKTATNEKLFF
>TRBJ2-3|.|TRBV6-4|.
TGTGCCAGCAGTGCCTCAGGGGGGCAGGATACGCAGTATTTT
CASSASGGQDTQYF
>TRBJ1-2|.|TRBV4-2|.
TGTGCCAGCATAGGAGCCGGGAGAGGCTATGGCTACACCTTC
CASIGAGRGYGYTF
>TRBJ1-1|TRBD1|TRBV30|.
TGTGCCTGGACTGCCGGGACAGGGAACACTGAAGCTTTCTTT
CAWTAGTGNTEAFF
>TRBJ1-2|TRBD1|TRBV28|.
TGTGCCAGCAGTTTATTGGCCAGGGGGTATGGCTACACCTTC
CASSLLARGYGYTF
>TRBJ2-7|TRBD2|TRBV23-1|.
TGCGCCAGCAGTCCTAGGTATGGGGGTAATCTAGCGGGAGTCTCCGAGCAGTACTTC
CASSPRYGGNLAGVSEQYF
>TRBJ2-7|.|TRBV19|once
TGTGCCAGTAGTCCTGAAACAGGAAACGGAATCTACGAGCAGTACTTC
CASSPETGNGIYEQYF
>TRBJ2-7|.|TRBV6-5|.
TGTGCCAGCAGGGGATGGGAGGACGAGCAGTACTTC
CASRGWEDEQYF
>TRBJ1-1|.|TRBV6-5|once
TGTGCCAGCAGAGGAGGCACTGAAGCTTTCTTT
CASRGGTEAFF
>TRBJ1-5|.|TRBV12-3/TRBV12-4|once
TGTGCCAGCAGACAGGGCCTCAATCAGCCCCAGCATTTT
CASRQGLNQPQHF
>TRBJ2-1|TRBD1|TRBV11-2|once
TGTGCCAGCAGCGCTGGACAGGCTGAGCAGTTCTTC
CASSAGQAEQFF
>TRBJ2-1|.|TRBV29-1|.
TGCAGCGTTGACCCTAACTCGTCGGGTGAGCAGTTCTTC
CSVDPNSSGEQFF
>TRBJ2-5|TRBD2|TRBV4-1|few
TGCGCCAGCAGCTATTCCGGGACTATAACGGAGACCCAGTACTTC
CASSYSGTITETQYF
>TRBJ2-7|TRBD2|TRBV27|.
TGTGCCAGCAGTTTAACCGGGACTAACAGCTACGAGCAGTACTTC
CASSLTGTNSYEQYF
>TRBJ1-1|.|TRBV20-1|.
TGCAGTGCTAGGGACACTGAAGCTTTCTTT
CSARDTEAFF
>TRBJ2-1|TRBD2|TRBV11-3|.
TGTGCCAGCAGCTTAGGACTAGCGGCATACAATGAGCAGTTCTTC
CASSLGLAAYNEQFF
>TRBJ1-2|TRBD1|TRBV11-2|.
TGTGCCAGCAGCCAGACCGGGACAGGGGGCTATGGCTACACCTTC
CASSQTGTGGYGYTF
>TRBJ2-1|.|TRBV5-6|.
TGTGCCAGCAGCTTTGGAGGGATGAATGAGCAGTTCTTC
CASSFGGMNEQFF
>TRBJ2-7|.|TRBV18|.
TGTGCCAGCTCACCCTCAGGGACGCTGGCCTACGAGCAGTACTTC
CASSPSGTLAYEQYF
>TRBJ1-5|.|TRBV28|.
TGTGCCAGCAGTCCCGAAATCTGGGGTCAGCCCCAGCATTTT
CASSPEIWGQPQHF
>TRBJ1-2|TRBD1|TRBV5-6|.
TGTGCCAGCAGCTTGAACGAGGGGGCGAAACCTAGATATGGCTACACCTTC
CASSLNEGAKPRYGYTF
>TRBJ1-2|TRBD1|TRBV28|.
TGTGCCACCTATTCTGCGCTCTGGGACAGGGGGATTGGCTACACCTTC
CATYSALWDRGIGYTF
>TRBJ1-4|.|TRBV2|.
TGTGCCAGCAGTGAATTAGGGAACAGCTCTAATGAAAAACTGTTTTTT
CASSELGNSSNEKLFF
>TRBJ1-4|TRBD1|TRBV28|.
TGTGCCAGCAGCGGACAGGTCGAAAAACTGTTTTTT
CASSGQVEKLFF
>TRBJ1-2|TRBD1|TRBV19|.
TGTGCCAGTAGCTCTTGGACAGGGGGTAGTTACTATGGCTACACCTTC
CASSSWTGGSYYGYTF
>TRBJ2-2|TRBD2|TRBV7-2|.
TGTGCCAGCAGCTGGACTAGCGGGAGGGGGGAGCTGTTTTTT
CASSWTSGRGELFF
>TRBJ2-3|TRBD2|TRBV6-5|.
TGTGCCAGCAGTCTTAGCGGGAGGGGCGGAGATACGCAGTATTTT
CASSLSGRGGDTQYF
>TRBJ1-1|TRBD1|TRBV27|.
TGTGCCAGCAGTTCATGGACAGGGGGCGCGGTGGCTGAAGCTTTCTTT
CASSSWTGGAVAEAFF
>TRBJ2-7|TRBD1|TRBV28|.
TGTGCCAGCATGGGACAGGGGATCGACGAGCAGTACTTC
CASMGQGIDEQYF
>TRBJ2-2|.|TRBV3-1/TRBV3-2|once
TGTGCCAGCAGCCAAGGGACTGCTGCCGGGGAGCTGTTTTTT
CASSQGTAAGELFF
>TRBJ1-2|.|TRBV3-1/TRBV3-2|.
TGTGCCAGCAGCCAAGGTCAGGGTTTCGGCTACACCTTC
CASSQGQGFGYTF
>TRBJ2-4|.|TRBV15|once
TGTGCCACCAGCAGAGACCTGGGGGGATCGGTCGAGTACTTC
CATSRDLGGSVEYF
>TRBJ1-1|TRBD1|TRBV7-9|once
TGTGCCAGCAGCGCAACAGGGGTGGCTGAAGCTTTCTTT
CASSATGVAEAFF
>TRBJ1-5|.|TRBV28|.
TGTGCCAGCAGTACGCAGACAGACCAGCCCCAGCATTTT
CASSTQTDQPQHF
>TRBJ1-3|TRBD1|TRBV5-1|.
TGCGCCAGCAGCCAGGGGGGAACTGGAAACACCATATATTTT
CASSQGGTGNTIYF
>TRBJ2-7|TRBD1|TRBV5-4|.
TGTGCCAGCAGCTTAGGACAGGGGGAAAAAACCTACGAGCAGTACTTC
CASSLGQGEKTYEQYF
>TRBJ1-1|TRBD1|TRBV19|.
TGTGCCAGTAAGCTCGGACAGGGGAAAACTGAAGCTTTCTTT
CASKLGQGKTEAFF
>TRBJ1-1|.|TRBV5-1|.
TGCGCCAGCAGCCACCTTGGGAACACTGAAGCTTTCTTT
CASSHLGNTEAFF
>TRBJ2-7|.|TRBV12-3/TRBV12-4|.
TGTGCCAGCAGTCCCGGGACCGTAGATCAGTACTTC
CASSPGTVDQYF
>TRBJ1-2|TRBD1|TRBV7-6|medium-sized
TGTGCCAGCAGCTTTGACAGGGAGGCCTACACCTTC
CASSFDREAYTF
>TRBJ2-3|.|TRBV12-3/TRBV12-4|.
TGTGCCAGCAGTTTCTGGGGCACAGATACGCAGTATTTT
CASSFWGTDTQYF
>TRBJ2-1|.|TRBV2|.
TGTGCCAGCCGGGACGGCTACAATGAGCAGTTCTTC
CASRDGYNEQFF
>TRBJ1-5|.|TRBV20-1|.
TGCAGTGCTAGTGGGCTAGGATCTCGAAATCAGCCCCAGCATTTT
CSASGLGSRNQPQHF
>TRBJ2-3|.|TRBV11-2|.
TGTGCCAGCTCGAGGCCTAGCACAGATACGCAGTATTTT
CASSRPSTDTQYF
>TRBJ2-1|.|TRBV7-2|.
TGTGCCAGCAGCTTACGGGGGCCATCCTACAATGAGCAGTTCTTC
CASSLRGPSYNEQFF
>TRBJ2-7|.|TRBV6-5|.
TGTGCCAGCAGTACGGGACTCGGAGGCGAGCAGTACTTC
CASSTGLGGEQYF
>TRBJ1-4|TRBD1|TRBV27|.
TGTGCCAGCAGTTTGATGGGACAGCGAGTTGAAAAACTGTTTTTT
CASSLMGQRVEKLFF
>TRBJ2-2|TRBD2|TRBV5-1|.
TGCGCCAGCAGCAAGACTCTAGCGGGAGATGGGGAGCTGTTTTTT
CASSKTLAGDGELFF
>TRBJ2-1|TRBD2|TRBV7-6|.
TGTGCCAGCAGCCCGGGGAGCGGGAGTGTAAATGAGCAGTTCTTC
CASSPGSGSVNEQFF
>TRBJ2-5|TRBD2|TRBV7-8|.
TGTGCCAGCAGCCCCCGAGGAAGCGGGGTTGAGACCCAGTACTTC
CASSPRGSGVETQYF